This T cell receptor (beta chain) appears in the sequencing data of a study of siplizumab effects on memory and regulatory T cells. Overall study findings and caveats: Among alloreactive clones, only a minor fraction mapped to unstimulated subsets. Relative to controls at about 27%, mappable alloreactive CD4+ clones exhibited a mean Treg-derived proportion of less than 70% with siplizumab. A major contribution to the alloresponse seemed to be made by naive T cells, which seemed more diverse than memory cells.

The germline gives CDR1 LGHNA, CDR2 YSLEER. This CDR3 contains 14 residues. Trimming at V came to 4 bases and at J to 3 bases, leaving 4 bases not matched to a gene. About this clone itself: What it binds is not known.

Roughly 99,000 TCR templates were assayed per sample. Profiling relied on immunoSEQ multiplex PCR, and the TCRdb table lists in-frame clones only, not all of them. The sample has 70,000 to 90,000 clones, 93% seen once. The TCR sequence derives from a human donor in good health. The sample taken for sequencing was CD8+ T cells sorted from blood. This chain connects TRBV4-3 to TRBJ2-7; TRBD1 aligns across 9 bases. CDR3 sequence reads: CASSPGTGYYEQYF. The CDR3 DNA follows: TGCGCCAGCAGCCCCGGGACAGGGTACTACGAGCAGTACTTC.